This TCR beta chain was found in a study of human T cells and chemical hapten exposure. The wider study: 2% DPC applied to a roughly 2 cm by roughly 2 cm arm area sensitized donors. DPC (0.01%) was patch tested on the upper back and read at 6 days.

One entry per CDR3 protein, called by TCRdb with MiXCR from the RACE reads. This sample carries 100,000 or so distinct CDR3 sequences, approximately 10% of them seen once, and the ten largest clones take under 2.5%. Time point given: patch test 2, 6 weeks after DPC sensitization. Documented treatment: therapeutic diphenylcyclopropenone sensitization with weekly scalp DPC. This clonotype has a handful of counts. The sequence derives from a man aged 35-49 years with alopecia areata. Some clones in this sample may be carry-over from other donors' samples. The sequencing here drew on whole blood, taken in connection with sensitization to the hapten diphenylcyclopropenone (DPC).

CDR3 nucleotides: TGCAGTGCACCTTCAGCGGGAGGGGTTCAAGAGACCCAGTACTTC. Translating it yields CSAPSAGGVQETQYF. The chain carries TRBV20-1 and TRBJ2-5; 10 bases line up with TRBD2. Germline trimming cut 6 bases from V and 2 bases from J; bases unmatched to any gene: 9. The CDR3 length is 15 residues. Germline V gene lookup returns CDR1 DFQATT and CDR2 SNEGSKA (reference sequence).